One sample yielded the 22 T cell receptor beta chains listed below, sequenced in a study of blood T cell repertoires in COVID-19. Sequencing was performed with immunoSEQ multiplex PCR; in TCRdb, only in-frame clones are kept and a portion is missing. The table lists approximately 130,000 clones, approximately 85% of them singletons. Sequencing used peripheral blood. The receptors stem from a human donor in a cohort sampled during active COVID-19.

The chain links TRBV25-1 to TRBJ1-2, with 8 bases identical to TRBD1. Germline V gene data show CDR1 as MGHDK and CDR2 as SYGVNS. The CDR3 loop spans 15 amino acids. The V gene end was trimmed by 3 bases and the J gene end by 1 base; junction bases not matched to a gene: 4. CDR3 nucleotides: TGTGCCAGCAGTGACGGACAGGGCTTTAACTATGGCTACACCTTC. Translated: CASSDGQGFNYGYTF.

The rearrangement links TRBV7-9 to TRBJ1-5; 7 bases match TRBD1. Germline loops: CDR1 SEHNR, CDR2 FQNEAQ (reference sequence). J was trimmed by 2 bases and V by 5 bases; bases with no gene match: 6. CDR3 length: 15 amino acids. Here the CDR3 DNA reads TGTGCCAGCAGCCCAGGACAGGTTGGCAATCAGCCCCAGCATTTT. Translation: CASSPGQVGNQPQHF.

For the CDR3, the DNA is TGTGCCAGTAGTGCGGGGGTCTCTGGAAACACCATATATTTT. It specifies CASSAGVSGNTIYF. V is TRBV19 and J is TRBJ1-3, with D perhaps TRBD1 (5 bases). Germline V gives CDR1 LNHDA, CDR2 SQIVND (reference sequence). V shed 5 bases and J shed 0 bases, with 8 bases lying between them. The CDR3 length is 14 residues.

The chain is built from TRBV10-2 and TRBJ1-2; 7 bases map to TRBD1. V dropped 10 bases and J dropped 4; count of bases not matched to a gene: 6. The germline V gene encodes CDR1 WSHSY and CDR2 SAAADI. This CDR3 contains 12 residues. This CDR3 reads CATARDSYGYTF. The CDR3 region has the DNA TGCGCCACAGCCCGGGACAGCTATGGCTACACCTTC.

This clone was detected only a few times. The chain employs TRBV6-1 and TRBJ2-7; 8 nucleotides match TRBD1. The CDR3 spans 15 residues. V was pared by 2 bases and J by 2 bases, with 5 bases of the junction left unmatched. Germline CDR1 MNHNS, CDR2 SASEGT. CDR3 sequence reads: CASSELDRAPYEQYF. CDR3 nucleotides: TGTGCCAGCAGTGAATTGGACAGGGCCCCCTACGAGCAGTACTTC.

This clone was detected a few times. The rearrangement uses TRBV12-5 and TRBJ2-7; D is unresolved. V was cut by 1 base and J by 7 bases, with 5 bases left in between. The CDR3 length is 11 residues. Germline V gene lookup returns CDR1 LGHNT and CDR2 FRNRAP. CDR3 sequence reads: CASGLGREQYF. The CDR3 nucleotides read TGTGCTAGTGGTTTGGGGCGGGAGCAGTACTTC.

Here the CDR3 DNA reads TGTGCCAGCAGCCAGGGGACAGACTATGGCTACACCTTC. It is translated as CASSQGTDYGYTF. J is TRBJ1-2 and V is TRBV12-3 or TRBV12-4, with 7 bases identical to TRBD1. This CDR3 is built from 13 residues. After removal of 6 bases from V and 3 bases from J, the junction contained 4 bases not matched to a gene.

The genes are TRBV24-1 and TRBJ2-1; a weak D match, TRBD1 (6 bases). This CDR3 region has 14 residues. CDR1 and CDR2 (germline): KGHDR, SFDVKD. V was shortened by 4 bases and J by 6 bases, with 12 bases between the two germline ends. The CDR3 loop reads CATSEQGSTNEQFF. In nucleotides, the CDR3 is TGTGCCACCAGTGAACAGGGAAGTACCAATGAGCAGTTCTTC.

V gene TRBV18 combines with J gene TRBJ1-2; D ambiguous. The germline V and J ends were trimmed by 6 bases and 3 bases, with 11 bases remaining between them. CDR1 and CDR2 (germline): KGHSH, LQKENI. This CDR3 is 13 amino acids long. CDR3 residues: CASSPQEDYGYTF. The DNA of the CDR3 is TGTGCCAGCTCGCCCCAGGAGGACTATGGCTACACCTTC.

The V gene is TRBV7-2, the J gene TRBJ2-1, with 8 bases matching TRBD2. The CDR3 has 14 amino acids. The germline V gene has CDR1 SGHTA and CDR2 FQGNSA. V was pared by 1 base and J by 7 bases, with 3 bases of the junction left unmatched. For the CDR3, the DNA is TGTGCCAGCAGCTTAGAGAGCGGGGGAAATGAGCAGTTCTTC. This gives the protein CASSLESGGNEQFF. Using reference TRBV7-2 and TRBJ2-1 for the parts outside the CDR3, the full variable domain is GAGVSQSPSNKVTEKGKDVELRCDPISGHTALYWYRQSLGQGLEFLIYFQGNSAPDKSGLPSDRFSAERTGGSVSTLTIQRTQQEDSAVYLCASSLESGGNEQFFGPGTRLTVL.

This clone was detected once. This same CDR3 is encoded by further DNA sequences in the sample. The J gene is TRBJ1-5, the V gene TRBV27; tentative D call: TRBD1 (6 bases). The CDR3 covers 12 residues. Germline V CDR1 and CDR2: MNHEY, SMNVEV (reference sequence). V dropped 3 bases and J dropped 7 bases, with 7 bases sitting between them. The CDR3 sequence is CASSFRGQPQHF. DNA for the CDR3: TGTGCCAGCAGTTTCAGGGGACAGCCCCAGCATTTT.

The genes are TRBV24-1 and TRBJ2-3, with D perhaps matching TRBD2 (6 bases). Per the germline V gene, CDR1 is KGHDR and CDR2 is SFDVKD. This CDR3 is 15 amino acids long. V was pared by 5 bases and J by 1 base, with 12 bases between. The CDR3 loop reads CATSGGGSGTDTQYF. The CDR3, as DNA: TGTGCCACCAGTGGAGGAGGGTCCGGCACAGATACGCAGTATTTT.

The chain has TRBV28 and TRBJ2-3, with a tentative D call TRBD2 (5 bases). The CDR3 length is 12 residues. The germline V gene encodes CDR1 MDHEN and CDR2 SYDVKM. V shed 3 bases and J shed 6 bases, with 7 bases lying between them. The CDR3 reads CASSLWEDTQYF. DNA for the CDR3: TGTGCCAGCAGTTTGTGGGAGGATACGCAGTATTTT.

In DNA, the CDR3 is TGTGCCAGCTCATCGCGATTAGGGGATCAGCCCCAGCATTTT. Translating it yields CASSSRLGDQPQHF. This chain connects TRBV18 to TRBJ1-5; TRBD1 is a possible D gene (5 bases). Germline CDR1 KGHSH, CDR2 LQKENI. The CDR3 totals 14 residues. Trimming left V 5 bases short and J 5 bases short, with 13 bases between.

This clone was recorded once. This sample includes further DNA sequences coding for the same CDR3. The CDR3 protein is CASSAPGGANTEAFF. DNA for the CDR3: TGTGCCAGCAGCGCCCCAGGGGGTGCGAACACTGAAGCTTTCTTT. This chain uses TRBV25-1 with TRBJ1-1; 7 bases are shared with TRBD1. The CDR3 runs 15 residues. V lost 6 bases, J lost 1 base, and 8 bases stayed unmatched. Germline V lookup: CDR1 MGHDK, CDR2 SYGVNS.

The chain employs TRBV19 and TRBJ2-7; TRBD2 is a possible D gene (7 bases). Trimming took 3 bases from V and 4 from J, leaving 13 bases between them. The V gene's germline CDR1 is LNHDA and CDR2 SQIVND (reference sequence). CDR3 size: 14 residues. CDR3 sequence: CASSMKGGPYEQYF. The CDR3 nucleotides are TGTGCCAGTAGTATGAAGGGGGGGCCATACGAGCAGTACTTC.

The gene calls are TRBV3-1 (or the pseudogene TRBV3-2) and TRBJ2-5, with 9 bases matching TRBD2. The ends lost 3 bases at V and 5 bases at J; junction bases unmatched: 16. Germline lookup yields CDR1 LGHDT and CDR2 YNNKEL (reference sequence). This CDR3 comprises 18 residues. The CDR3 is CASSHPPSGRGGRETQYF. DNA of the CDR3: TGTGCCAGCAGCCACCCCCCAAGTGGGCGGGGGGGCCGTGAGACCCAGTACTTC.

The chain carries TRBV15 and TRBJ2-3; D perhaps matches TRBD2 (6 bases). Germline loops: CDR1 LNHNV, CDR2 YYDKDF (reference sequence). Trimming cost V 5 bases and J 1 base, with 16 bases left between them. This CDR3 contains 16 residues. The CDR3 region has the DNA TGTGCCACCAGCGCGCGGGACTCCATTGGCACAGATACGCAGTATTTT. This sequence encodes CATSARDSIGTDTQYF.

This clone was seen just once. The chain joins TRBV9 to TRBJ1-3, with unresolved D. With 4 bases removed from V and 2 bases from J, the gap between germline ends came to 7 bases. This CDR3 comprises 13 residues. The germline V gene encodes CDR1 SGDLS and CDR2 YYNGEE. CDR3 nucleotides: TGTGCCAGCAGCCGGACTCCTGGAAACACCATATATTTT. Translation gives CASSRTPGNTIYF.

V and J are TRBV7-3 and TRBJ2-3, with a tentative D call TRBD2 (7 bases). The CDR3 length is 15 residues. The germline gives CDR1 SGHTA, CDR2 FQGTGA. V was shortened by 1 base and J by 6 bases, with 14 bases between the two germline ends. This CDR3 is CASSLNGGLQDTQYF. CDR3 coding DNA: TGTGCCAGCAGCTTAAACGGGGGGCTCCAGGATACGCAGTATTTT. Drawing the rest from reference TRBV7-3 and TRBJ2-3, the complete variable domain is GAGVSQTPSNKVTEKGKYVELRCDPISGHTALYWYRQSLGQGPEFLIYFQGTGAADDSGLPNDRFFAVRPEGSVSTLKIQRTERGDSAVYLCASSLNGGLQDTQYFGPGTRLTVL.

The CDR3 nucleotides read TGTGCCAGCAGTTACGGGGAGATGAACACTGAAGCTTTCTTT. Translating gives CASSYGEMNTEAFF. The gene calls are TRBV6-5 and TRBJ1-1, with D uncertain. The germline V gene encodes CDR1 MNHEY and CDR2 SVGAGI. V dropped 2 bases and J dropped 0 bases, with 7 bases sitting between them. The CDR3 runs 14 residues.

J is TRBJ1-1 and V is TRBV5-1; 7 bases fit TRBD1. The V gene end was trimmed by 0 bases and the J gene end by 2 bases; junction bases not matched to a gene: 7. This CDR3 has 16 amino acids. CDR1 is SGHRS, CDR2 YFSETQ, per germline. In nucleotides, the CDR3 is TGCGCCAGCAGCTTGGATACAGGGGTCATCAACACTGAAGCTTTCTTT. Translation: CASSLDTGVINTEAFF. The full variable domain, rest sourced from reference TRBV5-1 and TRBJ1-1, is KAGVTQTPRYLIKTRGQQVTLSCSPISGHRSVSWYQQTPGQGLQFLFEYFSETQRNKGNFPGRFSGRQFSNSRSEMNVSTLELGDSALYLCASSLDTGVINTEAFFGQGTRLTVV.